These T cell receptor beta chains were read from a single sample in a study of blood T cell repertoires in COVID-19. TCRdb's copy holds only in-frame clones and misses some; the assay was immunoSEQ multiplex PCR. The table lists some 260,000 clones, approximately 90% of them singletons. The sequenced sample was PBMCs or T cells enriched from blood (not recorded which). The receptor set was obtained from a man between 35 and 55 years old who had recovered from COVID-19. Both conserved end residues are part of each CDR3.

J gene: TRBJ1-4
V gene: TRBV6-5
CDR3 length: 13
CDR3 protein: CASSKTGNEKLFF

J gene: TRBJ2-7
V gene: TRBV27
CDR3 length: 15
CDR3 protein: CASSGSGQGTYEQYF

J gene: TRBJ2-3
V gene: TRBV3-1/TRBV3-2
CDR3 length: 13
CDR3 protein: CASSTLKADTQYF

J gene: TRBJ2-5
V gene: TRBV6-5
CDR3 length: 15
CDR3 protein: CASRPPGGLMETQYF

J gene: TRBJ1-1
V gene: TRBV7-2
CDR3 length: 15
CDR3 protein: CASSLFGAMNTEAFF

J gene: TRBJ2-7
V gene: TRBV4-1
CDR3 length: 14
CDR3 protein: CASRLLVSSYEQYF

J gene: TRBJ1-4
V gene: TRBV6-1
CDR3 length: 13
CDR3 protein: CASRGRGAEKLFF

J gene: TRBJ1-2
V gene: TRBV28
CDR3 length: 12
CDR3 protein: CASSQNLSGYTF

J gene: TRBJ2-7
V gene: TRBV6-1
CDR3 length: 12
CDR3 protein: CASSESHYEQYF

J gene: TRBJ1-3
V gene: TRBV15
CDR3 length: 14
CDR3 protein: CATSTVQSGNTIYF

J gene: TRBJ1-2
V gene: TRBV3-1/TRBV3-2
CDR3 length: 14
CDR3 protein: CASSQMGQGRGYTF

J gene: TRBJ2-3
V gene: TRBV7-2
CDR3 length: 17
CDR3 protein: CASSLTWWTTGTDTQYF

J gene: TRBJ2-5
V gene: TRBV29-1
CDR3 length: 11
CDR3 protein: CSARDRATQYF

J gene: TRBJ1-5
V gene: TRBV7-2
CDR3 length: 15
CDR3 protein: CASSLDNLSNQPQHF

J gene: TRBJ2-3
V gene: TRBV19
CDR3 length: 16
CDR3 protein: CASSLTGGPGFGTQYF

J gene: TRBJ2-5
V gene: TRBV10-2
CDR3 length: 14
CDR3 protein: CASRSTAGLETQYF

J gene: TRBJ2-3
V gene: TRBV11-3
CDR3 length: 17
CDR3 protein: CASSSGQGRRGTDTQYF

J gene: TRBJ1-1
V gene: TRBV4-1
CDR3 length: 16
CDR3 protein: CASSQAPGAGNTEAFF

J gene: TRBJ2-1
V gene: TRBV18
CDR3 length: 14
CDR3 protein: CASSPEWAEQEQFF

J gene: TRBJ1-1
V gene: TRBV5-1
CDR3 length: 13
CDR3 protein: CASSLTVNTEAFF

J gene: TRBJ1-2
V gene: TRBV30
CDR3 length: 10
CDR3 protein: CAWREVDYTF

J gene: TRBJ1-2
V gene: TRBV25-1
CDR3 length: 15
CDR3 protein: CASSAGQGVDYGYTF

J gene: TRBJ2-1
V gene: TRBV6-4
CDR3 length: 15
CDR3 protein: CASSDSTSGGTEQFF

J gene: TRBJ2-1
V gene: TRBV9
CDR3 length: 13
CDR3 protein: CASAGDKYNEQFF

J gene: TRBJ1-1
V gene: TRBV30
CDR3 length: 12
CDR3 protein: CAWSIGNTEAFF